This T cell receptor (beta chain) was captured in a study of blood T cells in healthy people across ages. In the study overall: Every two T cells gave about one barcoded beta molecule via template switching. General observations from the study: Measured against age, TCR beta diversity per million T cells decreased in a roughly linear manner. Using unsorted PBMCs precluded a conclusive naive versus antigen-experienced comparison.

From germline, CDR1 is LGHNA and CDR2 YNFKEQ. The CDR3 extends over 15 amino acids. Trimming shortened V by 4 bases and J by 0 bases, and 12 bases separated the two germline ends. Extraction of total RNA produced a minimum of 5 micrograms from each sample. This clonotype has only a few counts. Its antigen is still unknown. A J-beta primer mix and a sample-barcoded 5' primer were used in a second PCR of about 6 to 12 cycles. MiXCR, run by TCRdb on the 5' RACE reads, gives a single entry per CDR3 protein. The data contain some 1,800,000 distinct CDR3 sequences, about two fifths of them singletons. The source is a human donor in good health. The sequencing input was blood. The J gene is TRBJ2-5, the V gene TRBV4-2; weak D call: TRBD1 (5 bases). CDR3 bases: TGTGCCAGCAGCCCCCGTAGGGGCCACCAAGAGACCCAGTACTTC. It encodes CASSPRRGHQETQYF.